This T cell receptor (beta chain) came from a study of blood T cell repertoires in COVID-19. The count of this clone is one. Sequenced by immunoSEQ multiplex PCR; TCRdb stores in-frame clones only, minus some. Among about 150,000 clones listed, roughly nine tenths were seen once. J lost 1 base, V lost 2 bases, and 4 bases had no gene match. Germline CDR1 is SGHRS and CDR2 is YFSETQ. This CDR3 contains 15 residues. What was sequenced was peripheral blood. The chain joins TRBV5-1 to TRBJ2-3; 7 nucleotides match TRBD1. The sequence was obtained from a woman in her 70s with acute or convalescent COVID-19. The CDR3 spells CASSLWDSGTDTQYF. The CDR3 bases are TGCGCCAGCAGCTTATGGGACAGCGGCACAGATACGCAGTATTTT.